This paragraph covers one T cell receptor (beta chain) sequence. The germline V and J ends were trimmed by 4 bases and 4 bases, with 14 bases remaining between them. CDR1 is SGHDN, CDR2 FVKESK, per germline. The CDR3 contains 14 residues. The data are from a study of T cells after somatic rescue of genetic block. Profiling relied on immunoSEQ multiplex PCR, and the TCRdb table lists in-frame clones only, not all of them. This table holds 9,500 to 10,000 clones, around 74% found once. The V call is TRBV14, the J call TRBJ2-7, with D tentatively TRBD2 (6 bases). Sequenced material: peripheral blood mononuclear cells (PBMCs). This TCR derives from a boy aged 5 to 17. The CDR3 coding sequence is TGTGCCAGCAGCCTTCCCGGGACTGATTACGAGCAGTACTTC. It yields the protein CASSLPGTDYEQYF.